The 25 T cell receptor beta chains listed next were all sequenced from one sample in a study of control samples from healthy donors and cancer patients. The assay was immunoSEQ multiplex PCR, and TCRdb's table has in-frame clones only and misses some. This sample has roughly 370,000 clones, with around nine tenths found just once. Material for sequencing was PBMCs. The receptors were gathered from a man between 40 and 49 years old with head and neck cancer.

V usage is TRBV11-2 and J usage is TRBJ2-7; 8 bases fit TRBD2. In germline, CDR1 is SGHAT, CDR2 FQNNGV. V shed 1 base, J shed 2 bases, and the junction held 7 bases outside the gene matches. The CDR3 extends over 16 amino acids. The CDR3 loop is CASSLALAERPYEQYF. For the CDR3, the DNA is TGTGCCAGCAGCTTAGCACTAGCGGAGCGTCCCTACGAGCAGTACTTC.

This chain uses TRBV5-6 with TRBJ1-3, with a weak D call TRBD1 (6 bases). Germline V CDR1 and CDR2: SGHDT, YYEEEE. The CDR3 runs to 14 residues. V was shortened by 4 bases and J by 2 bases, with 10 bases between the two germline ends. The CDR3 coding sequence is TGTGCCAGCAGCCACAGGGTGGCTGGAAACACCATATATTTT. Amino acids: CASSHRVAGNTIYF.

The chain uses TRBV18 and TRBJ1-2, with 11 bases matching TRBD1. The CDR3 runs to 16 residues. CDR1 and CDR2 from the germline V gene are KGHSH and LQKENI. The trim removed 3 bases at V and 4 bases at J, leaving 7 bases unmatched. The CDR3 DNA is TGTGCCAGCTCACCCATGGACAGGGGGCTGATCTATGGCTACACCTTC. Translating gives CASSPMDRGLIYGYTF.

V gene TRBV28 combines with J gene TRBJ2-1; D possibly corresponds to TRBD1 (6 bases). V shed 3 bases and J shed 7 bases, with 22 bases lying between them. The CDR3 has 17 amino acids. Germline assignment: CDR1 MDHEN and CDR2 SYDVKM. CDR3 DNA sequence: TGTGCCAGCAGTTTCGGTCAACAGGGCCGATGGGGGAATGAGCAGTTCTTC. Its translation: CASSFGQQGRWGNEQFF.

The chain recombines TRBV11-2 with TRBJ2-5; possibly TRBD2 for D (5 bases). The CDR3 sequence is 14 residues long. Germline V gene lookup returns CDR1 SGHAT and CDR2 FQNNGV. The germline V and J ends were trimmed by 4 bases and 4 bases, with 13 bases remaining between them. CDR3 nucleotides: TGTGCCAGCAGCTGGTATAGGGAGATAGAGACCCAGTACTTC. It specifies CASSWYREIETQYF. The full variable domain, completed using reference TRBV11-2 and TRBJ2-5, is EAGVAQSPRYKIIEKRQSVAFWCNPISGHATLYWYQQILGQGPKLLIQFQNNGVVDDSQLPKDRFSAERLKGVDSTLKIQPAKLEDSAVYLCASSWYREIETQYFGPGTRLLVL.

V and J are TRBV6-1 and TRBJ2-4, with a weak D call TRBD2 (6 bases). The length of the CDR3 is 15 residues. V was clipped by 3 bases and J by 4 bases, with 13 bases between them. In germline, CDR1 is MNHNS, CDR2 SASEGT. The CDR3 DNA reads TGTGCCAGCAGTGATACCGGGACTCCTAAAAACATTCAGTACTTC. Its protein product is CASSDTGTPKNIQYF.

The chain combines TRBV6-6 with TRBJ2-1; 7 bases are a match to TRBD2. V dropped 6 bases and J dropped 5; count of bases not matched to a gene: 1. The CDR3 runs 12 residues. Germline V gene lookup returns CDR1 MNHNY and CDR2 SVGAGI (reference sequence). CDR3 coding DNA: TGTGCCAGCAGCCTAGCGGACAATGAGCAGTTCTTC. It yields the protein CASSLADNEQFF.

J is TRBJ1-1 and V is TRBV7-3; no clear D gene. Trimming shortened V by 3 bases and J by 5 bases, and 10 bases separated the two germline ends. Germline CDR1 and CDR2: SGHTA and FQGTGA. The CDR3 runs 13 residues. CDR3 sequence reads: CASSLEGGTEAFF. The CDR3 DNA is TGTGCCAGCAGCTTGGAGGGAGGGACTGAAGCTTTCTTT. Using reference TRBV7-3 and TRBJ1-1 for the parts outside the CDR3, the full variable domain is GAGVSQTPSNKVTEKGKYVELRCDPISGHTALYWYRQSLGQGPEFLIYFQGTGAADDSGLPNDRFFAVRPEGSVSTLKIQRTERGDSAVYLCASSLEGGTEAFFGQGTRLTVV.

V gene TRBV27 combines with J gene TRBJ1-2, with 7 bases lining up with TRBD1. V lost 9 bases, J lost 2 bases, and 3 bases stayed unmatched. CDR1 is MNHEY and CDR2 is SMNVEV in the germline V gene (reference sequence). CDR3 length: 12 residues. The CDR3 DNA is TGTGCCAGTCGACAGGGCAACTATGGCTACACCTTC. Its translation is CASRQGNYGYTF.

The chain is built from TRBV7-2 and TRBJ2-1; 10 bases map to TRBD2. J was trimmed by 0 bases and V by 2 bases; bases with no gene match: 7. Germline V gives CDR1 SGHTA, CDR2 FQGNSA. This CDR3 has 18 amino acids. CDR3 in DNA: TGTGCCAGCAGCTTAATTGGTCTAGCGGGGGTCTCCTACAATGAGCAGTTCTTC. Its protein product is CASSLIGLAGVSYNEQFF.

The chain combines TRBV2 with TRBJ2-7, with D possibly matching TRBD1 (6 bases). The CDR3 runs 14 residues. Germline-derived CDR1 and CDR2 are SNHLY and FYNNEI. Trimming cost V 4 bases and J 0 bases, with 10 bases left between them. CDR3 in DNA: TGTGCCAGCAGTGGGCAGGGGTCCTCCTACGAGCAGTACTTC. Its protein product is CASSGQGSSYEQYF.

The rearrangement uses TRBV7-9 and TRBJ2-5, with TRBD1 identical over 9 bases. Germline CDR1 is SEHNR and CDR2 is FQNEAQ (reference sequence). This CDR3 has 14 amino acids. The V and J ends lost 2 bases and 5 bases, in that order; junction bases with no gene match: 3. CDR3 bases: TGTGCCAGCAGCTTAAACGGACAGGGGGAGACCCAGTACTTC. This codes for CASSLNGQGETQYF.

V usage is TRBV28 and J usage is TRBJ1-1, with no clear D. Germline CDR1 is MDHEN and CDR2 is SYDVKM. The CDR3 has 15 amino acids. Trimming removed 5 bases from V and 0 bases from J, with 13 bases in between. The CDR3: CASSARAGMNTEAFF. The CDR3 nucleotides read TGTGCCAGCAGTGCCCGGGCAGGAATGAACACTGAAGCTTTCTTT. The full variable domain, rest sourced from reference TRBV28 and TRBJ1-1, is DVKVTQSSRYLVKRTGEKVFLECVQDMDHENMFWYRQDPGLGLRLIYFSYDVKMKEKGDIPEGYSVSREKKERFSLILESASTNQTSMYLCASSARAGMNTEAFFGQGTRLTVV.

V is TRBV7-3 and J is TRBJ2-7; D uncertain. The CDR3 runs 10 residues. The germline gives CDR1 SGHTA, CDR2 FQGTGA. V was clipped by 6 bases and J by 6 bases, with 6 bases between them. The CDR3 DNA sequence: TGTGCCAGCAGACGGTCCGAGCAGTACTTC. It translates to CASRRSEQYF.

The chain links TRBV3-1 (or the pseudogene TRBV3-2) to TRBJ1-6; TRBD1 might be the D (6 bases). Germline V gene sequence: CDR1 LGHDT, CDR2 YNNKEL (reference sequence). This CDR3 is built from 17 residues. Trimming removed 8 bases at V and 0 bases at J, with 17 bases between. The CDR3 spells CASWGGARSSYNSPLHF. As DNA, the CDR3 is TGTGCCAGCTGGGGGGGGGCAAGGAGCTCCTATAATTCACCCCTCCACTTT.

This chain uses TRBV7-9 with TRBJ2-3, with 9 bases matching TRBD2. The CDR3 sequence is 18 residues long. CDR1 and CDR2 (germline): SEHNR, FQNEAQ (reference sequence). The V segment lost 5 bases and the J segment 5 bases; nucleotides outside the gene matches: 17. The CDR3 DNA follows: TGTGCCAGCAGCCCCGGGCCTGGACTAGCGATCTGGGAAGATACGCAGTATTTT. Translation: CASSPGPGLAIWEDTQYF.

This chain connects TRBV11-2 to TRBJ2-1; D is undetermined. The CDR3 covers 14 residues. The V end was cut by 4 bases, the J end by 4 bases, with 11 bases between. Germline loops: CDR1 SGHAT, CDR2 FQNNGV. The CDR3 bases are TGTGCCAGCAGCTCCCCCCCAGAGTACAATGAGCAGTTCTTC. Its protein is CASSSPPEYNEQFF.

The rearrangement links TRBV19 to TRBJ1-1, with TRBD1 matching over 7 bases. The CDR3 loop spans 16 amino acids. V lost 5 bases, J lost 4 bases, and 13 bases stayed unmatched. CDR1 LNHDA and CDR2 SQIVND come from the germline V gene (reference sequence). This CDR3 reads CASSPNPTGLVTEAFF. The CDR3 DNA sequence: TGTGCCAGTAGTCCCAACCCGACAGGGCTCGTCACTGAAGCTTTCTTT. Complete variable domain (other parts from reference TRBV19 and TRBJ1-1): DGGITQSPKYLFRKEGQNVTLSCEQNLNHDAMYWYRQDPGQGLRLIYYSQIVNDFQKGDIAEGYSVSREKKESFPLTVTSAQKNPTAFYLCASSPNPTGLVTEAFFGQGTRLTVV.

The chain has TRBV5-6 and TRBJ1-5, with a tentative D call TRBD1 (5 bases). CDR3 length equals 15 residues. The germline V gene has CDR1 SGHDT and CDR2 YYEEEE. Trimming took off 4 bases at V and 0 bases at J, with 11 bases between the two ends. CDR3 coding DNA: TGTGCCAGCAGCGGGGGGGTTGGTAGCAATCAGCCCCAGCATTTT. It encodes CASSGGVGSNQPQHF.

This chain uses TRBV5-1 with TRBJ2-2; 7 nucleotides line up with TRBD1. Unmatched junction bases numbered 6, after V lost 3 bases and J lost 7 bases. The CDR3 sequence is 14 residues long. Germline V CDR1 and CDR2: SGHRS, YFSETQ. The CDR3 DNA follows: TGCGCCAGCAGCTCCACAGGGGCAGGCGGGGAGCTGTTTTTT. It encodes CASSSTGAGGELFF.

CDR3 sequence (DNA): TGTGCCAGTAGCCTGGACAGCCGAGACGAGCAGTACTTC. This translates into CASSLDSRDEQYF. This chain uses TRBV19 with TRBJ2-7; tentative D call: TRBD1 (6 bases). Between the trimmed V and J ends, which lost 6 bases and 5 bases, there was a span of 14 bases. The germline gives CDR1 LNHDA, CDR2 SQIVND (reference sequence). CDR3 length equals 13 residues.

The V call is TRBV7-3, the J call TRBJ2-3; 7 bases line up with TRBD1. The CDR3 has 16 residues. The V gene end was trimmed by 0 bases and the J gene end by 3 bases; junction bases not matched to a gene: 6. Germline lookup yields CDR1 SGHTA and CDR2 FQGTGA. CDR3 DNA sequence: TGTGCCAGCAGCTTAACCCGGGACAGAGAAACAGATACGCAGTATTTT. Translating gives CASSLTRDRETDTQYF.

The chain combines TRBV14 with TRBJ1-2; D gene uncertain. Germline CDR1 and CDR2: SGHDN and FVKESK. This CDR3 region has 12 residues. V shed 3 bases and J shed 4 bases, with 6 bases lying between them. The DNA for the CDR3 is TGTGCCAGCAGCCAGGAGGGCTATGGCTACACCTTC. Translated, it gives CASSQEGYGYTF.

V is TRBV14 and J is TRBJ2-6; D is perhaps TRBD1 (6 bases). Germline V lookup: CDR1 SGHDN, CDR2 FVKESK. There are 15 residues in the CDR3. V was trimmed by 3 bases and J by 4 bases, leaving 10 bases between them. The CDR3 loop is CASSHAGVGANVLTF. The CDR3 coding sequence is TGTGCCAGCAGCCATGCAGGGGTCGGGGCCAACGTCCTGACTTTC.

This chain uses TRBV28 with TRBJ2-5, with D perhaps matching TRBD1 (6 bases). The germline gives CDR1 MDHEN, CDR2 SYDVKM. Trimming cost V 3 bases and J 1 base, with 9 bases left between them. This CDR3 has 14 amino acids. The CDR3 sequence is CASSFMGAQETQYF. The CDR3 nucleotides read TGTGCCAGCAGTTTTATGGGGGCCCAAGAGACCCAGTACTTC.